These 23 T cell receptor beta chains share one sample of origin, sequenced in a study of T cell responses to AZD1222 COVID-19 vaccine. Only in-frame clones appear in the TCRdb table, and some are missing; sequencing was by immunoSEQ multiplex PCR. The top ten clones hold approximately 6.9% of a sample with over 150,000 clones, 75% to 90% of them seen once. Sequenced material: peripheral blood, taken on day 0 of AZD1222 vaccination. The origin of the receptors is an adult in good health.

The V gene is TRBV6-1, the J gene TRBJ2-7; no definite D call. V was pared by 1 base and J by 4 bases, with 8 bases between. This CDR3 comprises 13 residues. The V gene's germline CDR1 is MNHNS and CDR2 SASEGT. The CDR3 DNA sequence: TGTGCCAGCAGTGAAGGTGAGGTATACGAGCAGTACTTC. Encoded protein: CASSEGEVYEQYF.

Here the CDR3 reads CASSIPGLAGKVEQFF. DNA of the CDR3: TGTGCCAGCAGCATACCGGGACTAGCGGGGAAGGTTGAGCAGTTCTTC. The chain joins TRBV7-9 to TRBJ2-1; 13 nucleotides match TRBD2. V dropped 5 bases and J dropped 9; count of bases not matched to a gene: 10. The CDR3 loop spans 16 amino acids. Germline assignment: CDR1 SEHNR and CDR2 FQNEAQ (reference sequence).

The chain employs TRBV6-6 and TRBJ1-3; D may be TRBD1 (5 bases). The germline V gene encodes CDR1 MNHNY and CDR2 SVGAGI (reference sequence). Trimming shortened V by 4 bases and J by 0 bases, and 7 bases separated the two germline ends. The CDR3 consists of 14 residues. CDR3 loop: CASSWGSSGNTIYF. The CDR3 DNA follows: TGTGCCAGCAGTTGGGGCTCCTCTGGAAACACCATATATTTT.

The chain is built from TRBV6-2 or TRBV6-3 and TRBJ1-6; 7 nucleotides line up with TRBD1. V was clipped by 6 bases and J by 3 bases; unmatched bases: 5. Germline lookup yields CDR1 MNHEY and CDR2 SVGEGT. The CDR3 runs 15 residues. CDR3 in DNA: TGTGCCAGCAGCACCGGGACAGTCTATAATTCACCCCTCCACTTT. This encodes CASSTGTVYNSPLHF.

The gene calls are TRBV20-1 and TRBJ2-3, with 9 bases identical to TRBD2. After removal of 3 bases from V and 6 bases from J, the junction contained 13 bases not matched to a gene. CDR1 and CDR2 from the germline V gene are DFQATT and SNEGSKA (reference sequence). The CDR3 loop spans 16 amino acids. The CDR3, as DNA: TGCAGTGCTAGTGACGGACTAGCGCGGGGGGTCGATACGCAGTATTTT. Its protein is CSASDGLARGVDTQYF.

The J gene is TRBJ2-6, the V gene TRBV19; the D gene is possibly TRBD1 (5 bases). Trimming left V 7 bases short and J 0 bases short, with 13 bases between. The CDR3 has 16 amino acids. Germline V gene data show CDR1 as LNHDA and CDR2 as SQIVND (reference sequence). The CDR3 coding sequence is TGTGCCAGTACTAGGGGTTTTAGCTCTGGGGCCAACGTCCTGACTTTC. It yields the protein CASTRGFSSGANVLTF.

The V gene is TRBV7-2, the J gene TRBJ1-5; TRBD1 matches 7 bases. There are 13 residues in the CDR3. CDR1 is SGHTA, CDR2 FQGNSA, per germline. The trim removed 5 bases at V and 5 bases at J, leaving 3 bases unmatched. CDR3 residues: CASSPGQYQPQHF. The CDR3 DNA follows: TGTGCCAGCAGCCCGGGACAGTATCAGCCCCAGCATTTT.

This sequence joins TRBV10-3 and TRBJ1-5; 10 nucleotides align to TRBD1. The V segment lost 0 bases and the J segment 7 bases; nucleotides outside the gene matches: 0. The CDR3 sequence is 14 residues long. Per germline, CDR1 ENHRY and CDR2 SYGVKD. This chain's CDR3 is CAISESGQGQPQHF. The CDR3, as DNA: TGTGCCATCAGTGAGTCGGGACAGGGGCAGCCCCAGCATTTT.

The V gene is TRBV27, the J gene TRBJ2-7; D perhaps matches TRBD2 (5 bases). The CDR3 has 12 residues. V lost 6 bases and J lost 3, with 9 bases in between. The germline V gene has CDR1 MNHEY and CDR2 SMNVEV (reference sequence). CDR3 nucleotide sequence: TGTGCCAGCAGGGGAGAGGGCTACGAGCAGTACTTC. Translated: CASRGEGYEQYF.

The gene calls are TRBV19 and TRBJ2-5, with 8 positions matching TRBD2. CDR1 is LNHDA, CDR2 SQIVND, per germline (reference sequence). This CDR3 is built from 15 residues. J gave up 4 bases and V 7 bases, and 11 bases lay outside the gene matches. CDR3 residues: CASTGSGGRGETQYF. CDR3 bases: TGTGCCAGTACAGGCAGCGGGGGAAGGGGAGAGACCCAGTACTTC.

This clone was seen once. The junction differs from germline at one of its ends, possibly a read error. V is TRBV30 and J is TRBJ2-3; 9 bases align to TRBD1. Germline V gives CDR1 GTSNPN, CDR2 SVGIG (reference sequence). This CDR3 region has 16 residues. The chain's CDR3 is CAWSVLSAGQGPPRDF. CDR3 nucleotide sequence: TGTGCCTGGAGTGTCTTATCTGCGGGACAGGGTCCCCCACGGGATTTT.

This chain connects TRBV6-6 to TRBJ2-1; D possibly uses TRBD1 or TRBD2 (5 bases each). This CDR3 has 15 residues. Germline assignment: CDR1 MNHNY and CDR2 SVGAGI (reference sequence). V lost 6 bases and J lost 6, with 18 bases in between. In DNA, the CDR3 is TGTGCCAGCAGCCCCCCCGGGGACCACGGCAATGAGCAGTTCTTC. Amino acid sequence: CASSPPGDHGNEQFF.

This chain links TRBV10-2 with TRBJ2-5; 8 bases align to TRBD2. The CDR3 spans 16 residues. CDR1 is WSHSY, CDR2 SAAADI, per germline. The V and J ends lost 3 bases and 5 bases, in that order; junction bases with no gene match: 11. CDR3 sequence reads: CASSETGTSLGETQYF. CDR3 nucleotides: TGCGCCAGCAGTGAAACCGGGACTAGTTTGGGTGAGACCCAGTACTTC.

The count of this clone is one. The chain has TRBV5-1 and TRBJ2-1; the D gene is possibly TRBD2 (5 bases). The CDR3 totals 16 residues. V lost 5 bases, J lost 2 bases, and 17 bases lay in between. Per the germline V gene, CDR1 is SGHRS and CDR2 is YFSETQ. CDR3 in amino acids: CASSEDLPGAYNEQFF. The CDR3 region has the DNA TGCGCCAGCAGTGAAGACCTACCCGGGGCCTACAATGAGCAGTTCTTC.

This clone came up once. The chain couples TRBV5-1 to TRBJ1-1; 7 nucleotides match TRBD1. Trimming at V came to 4 bases and at J to 3 bases, leaving 12 bases not matched to a gene. The CDR3 loop spans 16 amino acids. Germline lookup yields CDR1 SGHRS and CDR2 YFSETQ. The CDR3 DNA reads as TGCGCCAGCAGCGTAGGACAGGTGCGGGCATACACTGAAGCTTTCTTT. Its translation: CASSVGQVRAYTEAFF.

This chain uses TRBV27 with TRBJ2-1, with TRBD1 identical over 8 bases. V lost 6 bases, J lost 8 bases, and 3 bases stayed unmatched. CDR1 is MNHEY and CDR2 is SMNVEV in the germline V gene (reference sequence). The CDR3 runs to 12 residues. The CDR3 bases are TGTGCCAGCAGGGACAGGGTCGATGAGCAGTTCTTC. Amino acids: CASRDRVDEQFF.

The chain links TRBV5-5 to TRBJ2-7, with D uncertain. Trimming took off 4 bases at V and 2 bases at J, with 13 bases between the two ends. The V gene's germline CDR1 is SGHKS and CDR2 YYEKEE (reference sequence). The CDR3 is 14 residues long. CDR3: CASSLSASPYEQYV. The CDR3 DNA follows: TGTGCCAGCAGCCTCTCGGCCTCGCCCTACGAGCAGTACGTC.

The genes are TRBV29-1 and TRBJ1-4; a possible D gene is TRBD1 (5 bases). This CDR3 has 14 amino acids. Germline CDR1 is SQVTM and CDR2 is ANQGSEA. V was trimmed by 3 bases and J by 8 bases, leaving 16 bases between them. CDR3 nucleotides: TGCAGCGTTGACTCGTCCGGGGGGGGAGAAAAACTGTTTTTT. Its protein is CSVDSSGGGEKLFF.

The chain joins TRBV24-1 to TRBJ1-6, with D possibly TRBD1 on 6 matching bases. This CDR3 comprises 17 residues. CDR1 is KGHDR and CDR2 is SFDVKD in the germline V gene. The V end lost 3 bases, the J end lost 0 bases, and 11 bases lay between the germline ends. CDR3 bases: TGTGCCACCAGTGATGAAGGACAGAGCTCCTATAATTCACCCCTCCACTTT. The encoded protein is CATSDEGQSSYNSPLHF.

The chain is built from TRBV27 and TRBJ1-1, with 7 bases matching TRBD1. The CDR3 spans 16 residues. Trimming removed 6 bases from V and 7 bases from J; junction bases left unmatched: 17. In germline, CDR1 is MNHEY, CDR2 SMNVEV (reference sequence). The CDR3 is CASSRVGGGMASEAFF. DNA of the CDR3: TGTGCCAGCAGCCGTGTAGGGGGCGGGATGGCAAGTGAAGCTTTCTTT.

The chain couples TRBV5-1 to TRBJ1-2; 7 bases map to TRBD1. The CDR3 is made up of 14 amino acids. Germline values: CDR1 SGHRS, CDR2 YFSETQ. The junction had 3 bases not matched to a gene; V was cut back by 4 bases and J by 0 bases. CDR3 residues: CASSIGTANYGYTF. CDR3 bases: TGCGCCAGCAGCATCGGGACAGCTAACTATGGCTACACCTTC.

The chain combines TRBV29-1 with TRBJ2-7, with TRBD1 matching 9 bases. Germline V gives CDR1 SQVTM, CDR2 ANQGSEA. The CDR3 consists of 14 residues. With V trimmed by 5 bases and J by 2 bases, 7 bases remained unmatched. CDR3 sequence reads: CSVIVGTGTYEQYF. The CDR3 coding sequence is TGCAGCGTTATTGTCGGGACAGGGACCTACGAGCAGTACTTC.

The chain recombines TRBV28 with TRBJ1-4; a possible D gene is TRBD1 (6 bases). The length of the CDR3 is 12 residues. Germline lookup yields CDR1 MDHEN and CDR2 SYDVKM. V was trimmed by 6 bases and J by 7 bases, leaving 9 bases between them. CDR3 in amino acids: CASSGGGEKLFF. The DNA for the CDR3 is TGTGCCAGCAGCGGAGGGGGTGAAAAACTGTTTTTT.